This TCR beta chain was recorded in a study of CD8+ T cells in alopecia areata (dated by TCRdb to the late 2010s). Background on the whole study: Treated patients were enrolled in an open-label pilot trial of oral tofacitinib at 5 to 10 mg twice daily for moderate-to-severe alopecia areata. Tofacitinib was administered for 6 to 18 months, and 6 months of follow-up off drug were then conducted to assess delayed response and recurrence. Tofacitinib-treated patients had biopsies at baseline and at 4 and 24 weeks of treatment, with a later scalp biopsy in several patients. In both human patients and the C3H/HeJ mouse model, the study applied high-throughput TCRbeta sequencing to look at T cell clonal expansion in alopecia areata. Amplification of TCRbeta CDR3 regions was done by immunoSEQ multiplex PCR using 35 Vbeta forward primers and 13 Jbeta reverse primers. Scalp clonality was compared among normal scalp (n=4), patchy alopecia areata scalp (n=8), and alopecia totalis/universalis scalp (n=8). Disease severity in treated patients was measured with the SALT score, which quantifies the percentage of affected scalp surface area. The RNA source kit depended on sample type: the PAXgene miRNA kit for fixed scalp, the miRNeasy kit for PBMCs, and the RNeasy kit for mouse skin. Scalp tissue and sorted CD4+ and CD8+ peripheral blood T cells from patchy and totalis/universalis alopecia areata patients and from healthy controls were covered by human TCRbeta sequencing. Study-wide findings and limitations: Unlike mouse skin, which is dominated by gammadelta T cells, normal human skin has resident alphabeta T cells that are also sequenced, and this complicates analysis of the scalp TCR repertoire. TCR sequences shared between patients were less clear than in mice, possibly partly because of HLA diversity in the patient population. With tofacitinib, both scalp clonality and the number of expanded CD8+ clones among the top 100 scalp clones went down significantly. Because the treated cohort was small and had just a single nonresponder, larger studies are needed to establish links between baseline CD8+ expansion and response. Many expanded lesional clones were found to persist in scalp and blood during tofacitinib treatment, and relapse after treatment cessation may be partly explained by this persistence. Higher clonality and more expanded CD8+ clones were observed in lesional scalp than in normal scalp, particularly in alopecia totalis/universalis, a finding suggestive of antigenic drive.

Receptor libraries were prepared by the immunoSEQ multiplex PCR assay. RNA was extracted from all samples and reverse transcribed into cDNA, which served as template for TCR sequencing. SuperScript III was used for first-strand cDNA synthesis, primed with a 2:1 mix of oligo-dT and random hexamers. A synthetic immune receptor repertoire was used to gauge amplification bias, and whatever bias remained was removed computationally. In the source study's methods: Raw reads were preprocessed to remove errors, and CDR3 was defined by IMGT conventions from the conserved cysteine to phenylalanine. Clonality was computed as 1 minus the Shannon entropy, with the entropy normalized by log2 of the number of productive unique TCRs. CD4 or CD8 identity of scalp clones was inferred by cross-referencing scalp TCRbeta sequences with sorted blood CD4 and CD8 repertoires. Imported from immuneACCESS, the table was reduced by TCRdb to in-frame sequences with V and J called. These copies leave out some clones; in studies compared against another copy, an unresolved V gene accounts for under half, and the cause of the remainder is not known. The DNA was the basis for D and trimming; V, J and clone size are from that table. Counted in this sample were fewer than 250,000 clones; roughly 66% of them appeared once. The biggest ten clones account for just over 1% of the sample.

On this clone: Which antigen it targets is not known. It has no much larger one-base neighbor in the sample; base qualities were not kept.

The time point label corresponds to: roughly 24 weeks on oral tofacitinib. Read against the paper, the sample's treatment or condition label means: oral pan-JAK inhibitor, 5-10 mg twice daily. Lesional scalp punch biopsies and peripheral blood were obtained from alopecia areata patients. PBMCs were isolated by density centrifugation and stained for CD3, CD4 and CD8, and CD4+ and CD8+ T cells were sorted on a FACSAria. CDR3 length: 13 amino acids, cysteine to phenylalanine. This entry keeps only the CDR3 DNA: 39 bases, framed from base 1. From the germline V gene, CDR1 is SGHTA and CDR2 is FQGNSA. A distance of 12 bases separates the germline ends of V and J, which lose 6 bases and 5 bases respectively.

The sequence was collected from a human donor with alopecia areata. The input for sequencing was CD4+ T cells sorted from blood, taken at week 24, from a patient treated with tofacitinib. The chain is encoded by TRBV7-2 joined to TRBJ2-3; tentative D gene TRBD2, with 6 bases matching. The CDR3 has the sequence CASRYRGIDTQYF. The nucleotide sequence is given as TGTGCCAGCAGATATCGGGGGATAGATACGCAGTATTTT.